These T cell receptor beta chains were read from a single sample in a study of cytotoxic CD8 clonotypes in ibrutinib-treated CLL. The method was immunoSEQ multiplex PCR; TCRdb's version includes in-frame clones alone and lacks a portion of them. The repertoire includes some 200,000 clones, 75% to 85% of them detected once, and approximately 10% sits in the top ten. Sequences were derived from PBMCs, sampled after 12 months of ibrutinib treatment. The receptors here all came from a human donor with chronic lymphocytic leukemia. CDR3s include the opening cysteine and the closing phenylalanine or tryptophan. The order of the fields is V gene, J gene, D gene, clone size, CDR3 protein, CDR3 DNA. A D gene is named only where the DNA matches it firmly. Clone size is shown for a subset of rows, as once, few, many or a class of expanded clone.

v_gene: TRBV9
j_gene: TRBJ2-2
d_gene: TRBD2
abundance: NA
CDR3aa: CASSTGTSGVGELFF
CDR3nt: TGTGCCAGCAGCACTGGGACTAGCGGGGTCGGGGAGCTGTTTTTT

v_gene: TRBV11-2
j_gene: TRBJ2-7
d_gene: NA
abundance: NA
CDR3aa: CASSLSMVPYEQYF
CDR3nt: TGTGCCAGCAGCTTATCCATGGTACCCTACGAGCAGTACTTC

v_gene: TRBV9
j_gene: TRBJ1-1
d_gene: NA
abundance: NA
CDR3aa: CASSVLGGTEAFF
CDR3nt: TGTGCCAGCAGCGTCTTGGGGGGCACTGAAGCTTTCTTT

v_gene: TRBV30
j_gene: TRBJ1-2
d_gene: NA
abundance: NA
CDR3aa: CAWSRGVGYGYTF
CDR3nt: TGTGCCTGGAGCCGAGGGGTAGGCTATGGCTACACCTTC

v_gene: TRBV19
j_gene: TRBJ2-2
d_gene: TRBD2
abundance: NA
CDR3aa: CASSIALAGNTGELFF
CDR3nt: TGTGCCAGTAGTATAGCTCTAGCGGGGAACACCGGGGAGCTGTTTTTT

v_gene: TRBV6-5
j_gene: TRBJ1-2
d_gene: TRBD1
abundance: NA
CDR3aa: CASAEQGVGGYTF
CDR3nt: TGTGCCAGCGCCGAACAGGGGGTCGGTGGCTACACCTTC

v_gene: TRBV9
j_gene: TRBJ2-3
d_gene: NA
abundance: NA
CDR3aa: CASSSTRDTQYF
CDR3nt: TGTGCCAGCAGCTCCACCAGGGATACGCAGTATTTT

v_gene: TRBV15
j_gene: TRBJ2-4
d_gene: NA
abundance: few
CDR3aa: CATSRGSLAKNIQYF
CDR3nt: TGTGCCACCAGCCGTGGTTCGCTAGCCAAAAACATTCAGTACTTC

v_gene: TRBV6-5
j_gene: TRBJ1-5
d_gene: NA
abundance: NA
CDR3aa: CASSHPDQPQHF
CDR3nt: TGTGCCAGCAGCCACCCCGATCAGCCCCAGCATTTT

v_gene: TRBV11-3
j_gene: TRBJ2-5
d_gene: NA
abundance: NA
CDR3aa: CASSLGREALETQYF
CDR3nt: TGTGCCAGCAGCTTAGGCAGAGAAGCCCTCGAGACCCAGTACTTC

v_gene: TRBV10-2
j_gene: TRBJ1-1
d_gene: NA
abundance: NA
CDR3aa: CASRDLIPAFF
CDR3nt: TGCGCCAGCAGAGACCTAATACCGGCTTTCTTT

v_gene: TRBV12-5
j_gene: TRBJ2-3
d_gene: NA
abundance: NA
CDR3aa: CASGLTGDTQYF
CDR3nt: TGTGCTAGTGGTTTGACCGGGGATACGCAGTATTTT

v_gene: TRBV7-9
j_gene: TRBJ1-1
d_gene: NA
abundance: NA
CDR3aa: CASSLVAYTEAFF
CDR3nt: TGTGCCAGCAGCTTAGTAGCCTACACTGAAGCTTTCTTT

v_gene: TRBV29-1
j_gene: TRBJ2-1
d_gene: NA
abundance: NA
CDR3aa: CSGGTSSSYNEQFF
CDR3nt: TGCAGCGGGGGGACATCGAGCTCCTACAATGAGCAGTTCTTC

v_gene: TRBV5-1
j_gene: TRBJ2-7
d_gene: TRBD1
abundance: NA
CDR3aa: CASSYTTGQGLYEQYF
CDR3nt: TGCGCCAGCAGCTACACCACTGGACAGGGACTCTACGAGCAGTACTTC

v_gene: TRBV6-1
j_gene: TRBJ2-7
d_gene: NA
abundance: NA
CDR3aa: CASSAFGEQYF
CDR3nt: TGTGCCAGCAGTGCTTTCGGCGAGCAGTACTTC

v_gene: TRBV7-9
j_gene: TRBJ2-7
d_gene: NA
abundance: NA
CDR3aa: CASSLDVTYEQYF
CDR3nt: TGTGCCAGCAGCTTAGATGTCACTTACGAGCAGTACTTC

v_gene: TRBV10-3
j_gene: TRBJ2-3
d_gene: TRBD2
abundance: few
CDR3aa: CAITKTSPPDTQYF
CDR3nt: TGTGCCATCACTAAGACTAGCCCCCCAGATACGCAGTATTTT

v_gene: TRBV2
j_gene: TRBJ2-7
d_gene: NA
abundance: NA
CDR3aa: CASTTVSYEQYF
CDR3nt: TGTGCCAGTACGACAGTCAGCTACGAGCAGTACTTC

v_gene: TRBV30
j_gene: TRBJ2-7
d_gene: TRBD1
abundance: few
CDR3aa: CAWSVRDRGAWEQYF
CDR3nt: TGTGCCTGGAGTGTCCGGGACAGAGGAGCCTGGGAGCAGTACTTC

v_gene: TRBV11-2
j_gene: TRBJ2-3
d_gene: TRBD1
abundance: NA
CDR3aa: CASSPGTGLGTTDTQYF
CDR3nt: TGTGCCAGCAGCCCAGGGACAGGTTTGGGAACCACAGATACGCAGTATTTT

v_gene: TRBV27
j_gene: TRBJ2-7
d_gene: TRBD1
abundance: NA
CDR3aa: CASSLGGTGFYEQYF
CDR3nt: TGTGCCAGCAGTCTAGGGGGGACAGGGTTCTACGAGCAGTACTTC

v_gene: TRBV11-3
j_gene: TRBJ2-2
d_gene: TRBD1
abundance: NA
CDR3aa: CASSPGQATGELFF
CDR3nt: TGTGCCAGCAGCCCAGGACAGGCAACCGGGGAGCTGTTTTTT

v_gene: TRBV19
j_gene: TRBJ2-3
d_gene: NA
abundance: NA
CDR3aa: CASTSSAGTQYF
CDR3nt: TGTGCCAGTACGAGTAGCGCAGGTACGCAGTATTTT

v_gene: TRBV6-6
j_gene: TRBJ2-2
d_gene: NA
abundance: NA
CDR3aa: CASTTGITGELFF
CDR3nt: TGTGCCAGCACGACAGGAATCACCGGGGAGCTGTTTTTT

v_gene: TRBV27
j_gene: TRBJ1-1
d_gene: NA
abundance: NA
CDR3aa: CASSLLVGNTEAFF
CDR3nt: TGTGCCAGCAGTTTACTGGTGGGAAACACTGAAGCTTTCTTT

v_gene: TRBV10-3
j_gene: TRBJ2-3
d_gene: NA
abundance: NA
CDR3aa: CAISEDDRDGKSSTDTQYF
CDR3nt: TGTGCCATCAGTGAGGACGACCGGGACGGAAAATCTAGCACAGATACGCAGTATTTT

v_gene: TRBV5-1
j_gene: TRBJ1-6
d_gene: TRBD1
abundance: NA
CDR3aa: CASSLHGDRGNSPLHF
CDR3nt: TGCGCCAGCAGCTTGCACGGGGACAGGGGCAATTCACCCCTCCACTTT

v_gene: TRBV7-8
j_gene: TRBJ2-5
d_gene: NA
abundance: once
CDR3aa: CASSLFGAETQYF
CDR3nt: TGTGCCAGCAGCTTATTTGGGGCTGAGACCCAGTACTTC

v_gene: TRBV7-9
j_gene: TRBJ2-1
d_gene: TRBD1
abundance: NA
CDR3aa: CASSSFEQGLEQFF
CDR3nt: TGTGCCAGCAGCTCTTTTGAACAGGGGCTTGAGCAGTTCTTC

v_gene: TRBV19
j_gene: TRBJ1-2
d_gene: NA
abundance: NA
CDR3aa: CASSISPPDYGYTF
CDR3nt: TGTGCCAGTAGTATTTCCCCCCCGGACTATGGCTACACCTTC

v_gene: TRBV6-1
j_gene: TRBJ1-6
d_gene: NA
abundance: NA
CDR3aa: CASSMTDNSPLHF
CDR3nt: TGTGCCAGCAGCATGACAGATAATTCACCCCTCCACTTT

v_gene: TRBV5-1
j_gene: TRBJ1-1
d_gene: NA
abundance: once
CDR3aa: CASSQGQNTEAFF
CDR3nt: TGCGCCAGCAGCCAGGGACAGAACACTGAAGCTTTCTTT

v_gene: TRBV6-5
j_gene: TRBJ1-2
d_gene: NA
abundance: NA
CDR3aa: CAMERNYGYTF
CDR3nt: TGTGCCATGGAACGTAACTATGGCTACACCTTC

v_gene: TRBV13
j_gene: TRBJ2-1
d_gene: NA
abundance: NA
CDR3aa: CASDRGKGYNEQFF
CDR3nt: TGTGCCAGCGACCGGGGGAAAGGTTACAATGAGCAGTTCTTC

v_gene: TRBV28
j_gene: TRBJ1-2
d_gene: NA
abundance: NA
CDR3aa: CATADRRLWDYTF
CDR3nt: TGTGCCACCGCGGACAGAAGACTATGGGACTACACCTTC

v_gene: TRBV5-1
j_gene: TRBJ1-1
d_gene: TRBD1
abundance: NA
CDR3aa: CASSSGTGVNTEAFF
CDR3nt: TGCGCCAGCAGCTCTGGGACAGGGGTGAACACTGAAGCTTTCTTT

v_gene: TRBV19
j_gene: TRBJ1-3
d_gene: NA
abundance: NA
CDR3aa: CASSPQKVRSGNTIYF
CDR3nt: TGTGCCAGTAGCCCCCAAAAGGTCCGCTCTGGAAACACCATATATTTT

v_gene: TRBV25-1
j_gene: TRBJ2-7
d_gene: NA
abundance: few
CDR3aa: CASSAKRLGYEQYF
CDR3nt: TGTGCCAGCAGCGCCAAAAGACTTGGGTACGAGCAGTACTTC